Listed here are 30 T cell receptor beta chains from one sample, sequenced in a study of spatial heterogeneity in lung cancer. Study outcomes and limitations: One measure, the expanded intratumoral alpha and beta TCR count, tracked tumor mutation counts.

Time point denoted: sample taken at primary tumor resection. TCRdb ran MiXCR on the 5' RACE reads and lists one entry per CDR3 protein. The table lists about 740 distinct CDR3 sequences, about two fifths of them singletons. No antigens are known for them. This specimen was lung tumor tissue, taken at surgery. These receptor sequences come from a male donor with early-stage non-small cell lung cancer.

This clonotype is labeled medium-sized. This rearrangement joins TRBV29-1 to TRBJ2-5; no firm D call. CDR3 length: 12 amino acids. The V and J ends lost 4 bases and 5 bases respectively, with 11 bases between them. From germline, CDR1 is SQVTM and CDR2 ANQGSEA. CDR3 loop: CSVVAMGETQYF. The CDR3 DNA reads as TGCAGCGTTGTGGCCATGGGGGAGACCCAGTACTTC.

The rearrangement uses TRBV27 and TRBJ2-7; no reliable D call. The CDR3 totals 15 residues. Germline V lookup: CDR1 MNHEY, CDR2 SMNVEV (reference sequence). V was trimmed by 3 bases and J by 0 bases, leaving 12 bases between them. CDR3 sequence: CASSLSIQTSYEQYF. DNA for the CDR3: TGTGCCAGCAGTTTGTCCATACAGACCTCCTACGAGCAGTACTTC.

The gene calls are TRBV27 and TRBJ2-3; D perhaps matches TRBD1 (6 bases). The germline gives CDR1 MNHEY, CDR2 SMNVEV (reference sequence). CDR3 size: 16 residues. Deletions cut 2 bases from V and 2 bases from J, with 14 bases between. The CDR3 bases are TGTGCCAGCAGTTTAAATCTGGGACAACACACAGATACGCAGTATTTT. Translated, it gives CASSLNLGQHTDTQYF.

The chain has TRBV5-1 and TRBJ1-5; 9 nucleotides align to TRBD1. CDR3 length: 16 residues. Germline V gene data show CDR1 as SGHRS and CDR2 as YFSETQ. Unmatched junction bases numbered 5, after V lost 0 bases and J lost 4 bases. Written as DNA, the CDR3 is TGCGCCAGCAGCTTGGGGGAAGGGACAGGGAATCAGCCCCAGCATTTT. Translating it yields CASSLGEGTGNQPQHF.

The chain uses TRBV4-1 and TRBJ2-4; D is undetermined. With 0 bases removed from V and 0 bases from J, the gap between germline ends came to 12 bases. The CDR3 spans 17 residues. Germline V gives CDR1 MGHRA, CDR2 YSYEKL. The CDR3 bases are TGCGCCAGCAGCCAAGATAGGGCTGCGATAGCCAAAAACATTCAGTACTTC. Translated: CASSQDRAAIAKNIQYF.

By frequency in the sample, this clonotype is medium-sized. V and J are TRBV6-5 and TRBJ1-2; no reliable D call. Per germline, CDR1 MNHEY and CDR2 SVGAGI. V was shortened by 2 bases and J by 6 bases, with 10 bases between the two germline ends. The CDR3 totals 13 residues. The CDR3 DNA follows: TGTGCCAGCAGTTACATGGAAGCTGATGGCTACACCTTC. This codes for CASSYMEADGYTF.

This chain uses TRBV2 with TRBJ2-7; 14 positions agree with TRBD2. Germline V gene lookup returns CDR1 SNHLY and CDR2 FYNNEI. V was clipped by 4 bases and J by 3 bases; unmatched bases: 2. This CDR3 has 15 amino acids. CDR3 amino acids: CASSGLAGGHYEQYF. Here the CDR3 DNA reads TGTGCCAGCAGTGGACTAGCGGGAGGGCACTACGAGCAGTACTTC.

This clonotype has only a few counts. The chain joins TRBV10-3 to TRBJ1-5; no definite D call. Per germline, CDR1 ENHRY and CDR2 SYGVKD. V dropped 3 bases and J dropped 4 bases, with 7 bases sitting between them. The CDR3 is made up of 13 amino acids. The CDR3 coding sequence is TGTGCCATCAGTGAAGGGCAGAATCAGCCCCAGCATTTT. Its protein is CAISEGQNQPQHF.

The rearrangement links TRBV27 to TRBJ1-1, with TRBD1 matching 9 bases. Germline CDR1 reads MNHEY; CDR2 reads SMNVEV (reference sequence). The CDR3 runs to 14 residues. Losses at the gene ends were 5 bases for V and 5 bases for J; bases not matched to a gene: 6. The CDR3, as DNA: TGTGCCAGCAGTCCACAGGGGGCATCGACTGAAGCTTTCTTT. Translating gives CASSPQGASTEAFF.

The CDR3 nucleotides are TGTGCCAGCAGTCCTCATGGGGGAAACTATGGCTACACCTTC. It codes for CASSPHGGNYGYTF. The rearrangement uses TRBV12-3 or TRBV12-4 and TRBJ1-2; tentative D call: TRBD1 (5 bases). Trimming took off 5 bases at V and 2 bases at J, with 12 bases between the two ends. The CDR3 has 14 residues.

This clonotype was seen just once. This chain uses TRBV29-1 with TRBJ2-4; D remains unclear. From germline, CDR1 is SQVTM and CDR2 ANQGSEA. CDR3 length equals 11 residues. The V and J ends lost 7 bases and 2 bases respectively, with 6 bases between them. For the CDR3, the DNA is TGCAGCGGGGTATCCAAAAACATTCAGTACTTC. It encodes CSGVSKNIQYF.

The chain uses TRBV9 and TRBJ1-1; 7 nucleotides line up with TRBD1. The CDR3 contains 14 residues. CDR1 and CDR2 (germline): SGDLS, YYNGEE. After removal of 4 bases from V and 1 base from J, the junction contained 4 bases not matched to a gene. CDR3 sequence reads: CASSPGTANTEAFF. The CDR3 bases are TGTGCCAGCAGCCCCGGGACAGCGAACACTGAAGCTTTCTTT. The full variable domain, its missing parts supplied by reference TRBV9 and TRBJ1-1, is DSGVTQTPKHLITATGQRVTLRCSPRSGDLSVYWYQQSLDQGLQFLIQYYNGEERAKGNILERFSAQQFPDLHSELNLSSLELGDSALYFCASSPGTANTEAFFGQGTRLTVV.

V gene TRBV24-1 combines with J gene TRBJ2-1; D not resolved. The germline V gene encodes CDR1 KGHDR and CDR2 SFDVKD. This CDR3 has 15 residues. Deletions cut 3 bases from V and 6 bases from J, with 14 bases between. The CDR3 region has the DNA TGTGCCACCAGTGATCCAAGCTTAGATGCCAATGAGCAGTTCTTC. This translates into CATSDPSLDANEQFF.

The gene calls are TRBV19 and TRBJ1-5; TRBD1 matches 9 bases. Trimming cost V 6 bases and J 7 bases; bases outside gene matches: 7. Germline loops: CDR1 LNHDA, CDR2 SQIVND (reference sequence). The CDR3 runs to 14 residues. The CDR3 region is CASSLTGGAQPQHF. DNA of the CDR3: TGTGCCAGTAGCCTTACAGGGGGCGCGCAGCCCCAGCATTTT.

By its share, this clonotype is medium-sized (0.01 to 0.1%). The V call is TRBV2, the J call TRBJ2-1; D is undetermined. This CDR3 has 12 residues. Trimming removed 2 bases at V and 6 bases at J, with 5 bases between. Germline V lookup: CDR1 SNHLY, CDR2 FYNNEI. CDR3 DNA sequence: TGTGCCAGCAGTGAATTCACCAATGAGCAGTTCTTC. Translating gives CASSEFTNEQFF.

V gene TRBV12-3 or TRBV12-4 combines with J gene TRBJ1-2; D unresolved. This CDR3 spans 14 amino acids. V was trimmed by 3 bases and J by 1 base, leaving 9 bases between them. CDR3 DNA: TGTGCCAGCAGTTTTGGTGACCTTAACTATGGCTACACCTTC. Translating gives CASSFGDLNYGYTF.

CDR3 amino acids: CASSLGGPPYEQYF. CDR3 bases: TGTGCCAGCAGTCTAGGGGGGCCCCCCTACGAGCAGTACTTC. The chain recombines TRBV27 with TRBJ2-7; D is possibly TRBD1 or TRBD2 (6 bases each). Germline V gives CDR1 MNHEY, CDR2 SMNVEV (reference sequence). Between the trimmed V and J ends, which lost 5 bases and 2 bases, there was a span of 13 bases. The CDR3 sequence is 14 residues long.

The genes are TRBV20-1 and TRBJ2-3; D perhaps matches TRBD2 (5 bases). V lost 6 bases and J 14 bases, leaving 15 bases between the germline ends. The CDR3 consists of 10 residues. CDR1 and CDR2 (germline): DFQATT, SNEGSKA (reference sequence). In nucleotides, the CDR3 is TGCAGTGCCCAGAAGGAGGTGGGGTATTTT. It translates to CSAQKEVGYF.

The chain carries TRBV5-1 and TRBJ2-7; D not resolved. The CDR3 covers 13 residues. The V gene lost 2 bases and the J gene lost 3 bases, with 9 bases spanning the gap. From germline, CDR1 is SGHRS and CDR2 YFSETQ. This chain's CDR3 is CASSFGPRYEQYF. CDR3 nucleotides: TGCGCCAGCAGCTTCGGACCCCGCTACGAGCAGTACTTC.

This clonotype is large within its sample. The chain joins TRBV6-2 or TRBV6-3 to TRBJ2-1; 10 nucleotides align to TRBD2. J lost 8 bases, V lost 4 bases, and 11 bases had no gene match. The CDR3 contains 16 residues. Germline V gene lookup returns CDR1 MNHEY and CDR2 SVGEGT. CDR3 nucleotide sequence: TGTGCCAGCAGTTTTAAGCGGGGGGGCCTTATGGATGAGCAGTTCTTC. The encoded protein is CASSFKRGGLMDEQFF.

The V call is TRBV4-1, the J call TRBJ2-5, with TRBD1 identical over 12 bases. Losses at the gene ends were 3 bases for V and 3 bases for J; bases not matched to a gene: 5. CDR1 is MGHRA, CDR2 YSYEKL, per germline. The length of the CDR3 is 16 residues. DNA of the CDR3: TGCGCCAGCAGCCAGGGGGACAGGGGGCTGGAAGAGACCCAGTACTTC. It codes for CASSQGDRGLEETQYF.

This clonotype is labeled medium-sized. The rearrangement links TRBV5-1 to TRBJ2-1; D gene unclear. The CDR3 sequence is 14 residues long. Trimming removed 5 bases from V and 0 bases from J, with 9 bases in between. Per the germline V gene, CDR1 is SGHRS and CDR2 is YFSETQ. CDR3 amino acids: CASRRENSYNEQFF. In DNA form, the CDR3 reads TGCGCCAGCAGGCGTGAGAACTCCTACAATGAGCAGTTCTTC.

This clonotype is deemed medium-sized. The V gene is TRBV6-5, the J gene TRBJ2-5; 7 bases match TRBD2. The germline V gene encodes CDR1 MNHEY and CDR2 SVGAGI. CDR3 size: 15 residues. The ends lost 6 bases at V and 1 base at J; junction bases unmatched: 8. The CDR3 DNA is TGTGCCAGCAGGTCTGACGGGAGGTTCCAAGAGACCCAGTACTTC. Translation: CASRSDGRFQETQYF.

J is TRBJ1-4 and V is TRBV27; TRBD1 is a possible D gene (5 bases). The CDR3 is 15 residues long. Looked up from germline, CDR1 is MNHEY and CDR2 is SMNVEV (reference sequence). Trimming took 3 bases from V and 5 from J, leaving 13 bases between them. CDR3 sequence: CASSLGQGKNEKLFF. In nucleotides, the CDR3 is TGTGCCAGCAGTTTGGGTCAGGGAAAGAATGAAAAACTGTTTTTT.

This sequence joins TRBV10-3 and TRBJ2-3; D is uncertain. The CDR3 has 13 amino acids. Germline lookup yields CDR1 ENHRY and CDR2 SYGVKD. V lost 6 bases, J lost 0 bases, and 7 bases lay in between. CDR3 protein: CAIRATSTDTQYF. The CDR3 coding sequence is TGTGCCATCAGGGCCACGAGCACAGATACGCAGTATTTT.

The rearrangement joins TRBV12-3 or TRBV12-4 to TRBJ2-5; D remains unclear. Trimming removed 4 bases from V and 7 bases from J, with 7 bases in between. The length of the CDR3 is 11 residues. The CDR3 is CASSSAGTQYF. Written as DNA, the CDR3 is TGTGCCAGCAGTTCGGCAGGGACCCAGTACTTC.

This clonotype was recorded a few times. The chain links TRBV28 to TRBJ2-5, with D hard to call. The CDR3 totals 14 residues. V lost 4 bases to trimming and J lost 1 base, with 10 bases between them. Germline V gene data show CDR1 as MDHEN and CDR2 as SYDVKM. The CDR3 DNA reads TGTGCCAGCAGTTCGGCCCAGATCCAAGAGACCCAGTACTTC. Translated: CASSSAQIQETQYF.

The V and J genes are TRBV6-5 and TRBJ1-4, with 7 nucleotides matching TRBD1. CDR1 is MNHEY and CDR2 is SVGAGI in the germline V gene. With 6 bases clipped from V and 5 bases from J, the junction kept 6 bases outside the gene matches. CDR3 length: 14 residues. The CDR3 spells CASRRDRRNEKLFF. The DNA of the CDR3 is TGTGCCAGCAGGAGGGACAGACGGAATGAAAAACTGTTTTTT.

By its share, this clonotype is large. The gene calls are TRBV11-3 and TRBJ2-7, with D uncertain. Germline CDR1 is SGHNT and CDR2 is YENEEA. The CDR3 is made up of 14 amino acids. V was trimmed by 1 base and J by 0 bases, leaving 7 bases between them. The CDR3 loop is CASSLGGNSYEQYF. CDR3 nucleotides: TGTGCCAGCAGCTTAGGAGGAAACTCCTACGAGCAGTACTTC.

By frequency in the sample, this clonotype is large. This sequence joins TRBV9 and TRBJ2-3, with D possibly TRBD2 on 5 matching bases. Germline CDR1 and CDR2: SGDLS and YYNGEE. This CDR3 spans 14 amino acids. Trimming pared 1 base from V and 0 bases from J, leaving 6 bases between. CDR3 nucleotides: TGTGCCAGCAGCGTATCGGGGAGCACAGATACGCAGTATTTT. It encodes CASSVSGSTDTQYF.